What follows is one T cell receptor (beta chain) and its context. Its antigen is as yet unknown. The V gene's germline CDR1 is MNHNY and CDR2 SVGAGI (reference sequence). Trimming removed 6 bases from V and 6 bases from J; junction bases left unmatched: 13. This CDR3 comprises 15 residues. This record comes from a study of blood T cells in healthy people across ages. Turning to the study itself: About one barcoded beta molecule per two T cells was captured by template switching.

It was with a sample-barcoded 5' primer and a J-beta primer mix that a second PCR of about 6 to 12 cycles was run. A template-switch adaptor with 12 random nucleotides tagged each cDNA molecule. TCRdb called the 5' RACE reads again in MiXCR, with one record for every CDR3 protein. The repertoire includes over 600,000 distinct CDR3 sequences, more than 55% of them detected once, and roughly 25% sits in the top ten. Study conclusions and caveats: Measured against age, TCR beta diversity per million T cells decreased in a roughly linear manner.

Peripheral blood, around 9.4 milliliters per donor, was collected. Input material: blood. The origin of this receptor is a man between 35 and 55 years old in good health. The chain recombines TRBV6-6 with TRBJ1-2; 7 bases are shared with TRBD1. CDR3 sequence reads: CASRRTAGGRDGYTF. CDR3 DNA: TGTGCCAGCAGACGGACGGCAGGGGGTCGAGATGGCTACACCTTC.